The 18 T cell receptor beta chains given below trace back to one sample, sequenced in a study of shared clonotypes between healthy human individuals. Profiling relied on immunoSEQ multiplex PCR, and the TCRdb table lists in-frame clones only, not all of them. The sample includes just under 350,000 clones, around 67% of them seen just once. The sequenced material came from memory CD4+ T cells sorted from blood. Subset meaning: CD45RA-negative fraction. These receptors were collected from a man younger than 40 in good health.

The sample holds a few counts of this clone. The chain links TRBV5-1 to TRBJ2-1; 9 positions match TRBD2. CDR1 and CDR2 from the germline V gene are SGHRS and YFSETQ. V lost 0 bases, J lost 4 bases, and 2 bases stayed unmatched. The CDR3 runs to 15 residues. The CDR3 region has the DNA TGCGCCAGCAGCTTGGGACTAGCGGATTACAATGAGCAGTTCTTC. Residues: CASSLGLADYNEQFF.

This clone came up once. Distinct nucleotide sequences in the sample also encode this CDR3. J is TRBJ2-2 and V is TRBV4-3; D uncertain. This CDR3 contains 15 residues. V dropped 1 base and J dropped 1 base, with 7 bases sitting between them. Germline V gene data show CDR1 as LGHNA and CDR2 as YSLEER. In DNA form, the CDR3 reads TGCGCCAGCAGCCAAGTCCCTAGGAACACCGGGGAGCTGTTTTTT. Translated: CASSQVPRNTGELFF.

The chain links TRBV7-7 to TRBJ2-6; D not certain. V dropped 3 bases and J dropped 4 bases, with 7 bases sitting between them. The CDR3 sequence is 14 residues long. The germline V gene has CDR1 SSHAT and CDR2 FNYEAQ (reference sequence). CDR3 region: CASSLSAGANVLTF. In DNA form, the CDR3 reads TGTGCCAGCAGCTTGTCTGCCGGGGCCAACGTCCTGACTTTC. The full variable domain, rest sourced from reference TRBV7-7 and TRBJ2-6, is GAGVSQSPRYKVTKRGQDVTLRCDPISSHATLYWYQQALGQGPEFLTYFNYEAQPDKSGLPSDRFSAERPEGSISTLTIQRTEQRDSAMYRCASSLSAGANVLTFGAGSRLTVL.

V is TRBV18 and J is TRBJ2-7; D possibly matches TRBD1 or TRBD2 (5 bases each). The germline V gene has CDR1 KGHSH and CDR2 LQKENI. V gave up 3 bases and J gave up 3 bases, with 9 bases separating them. The CDR3 is 13 amino acids. This chain's CDR3 is CASSPGPNYEQYF. CDR3 nucleotides: TGTGCCAGCTCACCGGGACCTAACTACGAGCAGTACTTC.

This sequence joins TRBV19 and TRBJ1-5; no firm D call. V lost 3 bases, J lost 2 bases, and 11 bases lay in between. Per the germline V gene, CDR1 is LNHDA and CDR2 is SQIVND (reference sequence). CDR3 size: 15 residues. The CDR3 DNA sequence: TGTGCCAGTAGTATGTTACGGACTGGCAATCAGCCCCAGCATTTT. This sequence encodes CASSMLRTGNQPQHF.

This clone was counted at least ten times. V usage is TRBV18 and J usage is TRBJ2-3, with 9 bases identical to TRBD1. CDR3 length: 15 amino acids. CDR1 is KGHSH, CDR2 LQKENI, per germline. V lost 6 bases, J lost 3 bases, and 7 bases stayed unmatched. The CDR3 sequence: CASSHGQGITDTQYF. In DNA form, the CDR3 reads TGTGCCAGCTCGCACGGACAGGGGATAACAGATACGCAGTATTTT.

This chain connects TRBV5-6 to TRBJ1-2; no clear D gene. The germline V gene encodes CDR1 SGHDT and CDR2 YYEEEE. Trimming cost V 4 bases and J 2 bases, with 6 bases left between them. The CDR3 sequence is 12 residues long. The CDR3 spells CASSQDNYGYTF. The CDR3 coding sequence is TGTGCCAGCAGCCAGGACAACTATGGCTACACCTTC.

This clone was recorded a few times. The J gene is TRBJ1-3, the V gene TRBV6-5; no definite D call. This CDR3 spans 14 amino acids. CDR1 MNHEY and CDR2 SVGAGI come from the germline V gene. The V end was cut by 7 bases, the J end by 0 bases, with 10 bases between. The CDR3: CASIPTYSGNTIYF. The CDR3 nucleotides read TGTGCCAGCATCCCGACGTACTCTGGAAACACCATATATTTT.

The chain is built from TRBV7-2 and TRBJ2-1, with 8 bases aligning to TRBD1. Per the germline V gene, CDR1 is SGHTA and CDR2 is FQGNSA. The V and J ends lost 4 bases and 4 bases, in that order; junction bases with no gene match: 6. This CDR3 has 15 residues. CDR3: CASSSRQGRYNEQFF. CDR3 sequence (DNA): TGTGCCAGCAGCTCAAGACAGGGGCGATACAATGAGCAGTTCTTC.

The rearrangement joins TRBV28 to TRBJ2-3; D unclear. The germline gives CDR1 MDHEN, CDR2 SYDVKM. The CDR3 contains 12 residues. The V gene lost 3 bases and the J gene lost 4 bases, with 5 bases spanning the gap. Here the CDR3 DNA reads TGTGCCAGCAGTTTTCCTCCAGATACGCAGTATTTT. The encoded protein is CASSFPPDTQYF.

This clone has just a few counts. The genes are TRBV11-3 and TRBJ2-7, with TRBD2 identical over 9 bases. The CDR3 spans 14 residues. Trimming at V came to 5 bases and at J to 6 bases, leaving 8 bases not matched to a gene. Germline-derived CDR1 and CDR2 are SGHNT and YENEEA. This CDR3 reads CASSKISGSSEQYF. Here the CDR3 DNA reads TGTGCCAGCAGCAAAATTAGCGGGAGCAGCGAGCAGTACTTC.

With respect to this clone: The sample holds other DNA sequences that translate to the same CDR3. The V call is TRBV7-2, the J call TRBJ1-3; D is unresolved. The V gene lost 5 bases and the J gene lost 4 bases, with 6 bases spanning the gap. The CDR3 consists of 12 residues. The germline V gene has CDR1 SGHTA and CDR2 FQGNSA. The CDR3 protein is CASSLDGNTIYF. As DNA, the CDR3 is TGTGCCAGCAGCCTAGACGGAAACACCATATATTTT.

The chain links TRBV5-1 to TRBJ2-7, with no clear D. Deletions cut 0 bases from V and 0 bases from J, with 4 bases between. The germline gives CDR1 SGHRS, CDR2 YFSETQ. The CDR3 runs 13 residues. Here the CDR3 reads CASSLAHSYEQYF. The CDR3, as DNA: TGCGCCAGCAGCTTGGCCCACTCCTACGAGCAGTACTTC.

This clone showed up just a few times. The rearrangement links TRBV4-3 to TRBJ1-3; no clear D gene. The CDR3 is made up of 13 amino acids. Trimming removed 1 base from V and 6 bases from J, with 7 bases in between. Germline CDR1 is LGHNA and CDR2 is YSLEER. Here the CDR3 DNA reads TGCGCCAGCAGCCAAGCCCAGCAAAACACCATATATTTT. Protein sequence: CASSQAQQNTIYF.

This chain uses TRBV7-9 with TRBJ1-2; D uncertain. The CDR3 has 14 residues. Trimming took 6 bases from V and 7 from J, leaving 18 bases between them. Germline-derived CDR1 and CDR2 are SEHNR and FQNEAQ (reference sequence). The DNA of the CDR3 is TGTGCCAGCAGTATAGATTCGGTGTTAAGTGGCTACACCTTC. Its translation: CASSIDSVLSGYTF.

This clone was detected only once. The genes are TRBV6-1 and TRBJ2-2; a weak D match, TRBD2 (5 bases). Germline assignment: CDR1 MNHNS and CDR2 SASEGT. The CDR3 totals 15 residues. V dropped 2 bases and J dropped 3 bases, with 10 bases sitting between them. The CDR3 sequence is CASSELGGDTGELFF. Here the CDR3 DNA reads TGTGCCAGCAGTGAACTTGGAGGTGACACCGGGGAGCTGTTTTTT.

The genes are TRBV19 and TRBJ1-2; D is uncertain. The CDR3 is 13 residues long. Germline V gene sequence: CDR1 LNHDA, CDR2 SQIVND (reference sequence). Trimming left V 5 bases short and J 4 bases short, with 11 bases between. In nucleotides, the CDR3 is TGTGCCAGTAGTGGTACAAGCGGCTATGGCTACACCTTC. Its translation is CASSGTSGYGYTF.

The chain joins TRBV7-2 to TRBJ1-2; D might be TRBD1 (6 bases). This CDR3 is built from 14 residues. Germline V lookup: CDR1 SGHTA, CDR2 FQGNSA. V was trimmed by 3 bases and J by 8 bases, leaving 16 bases between them. The CDR3 sequence: CASSLQGMSMGYTF. DNA for the CDR3: TGTGCCAGCAGCTTGCAGGGGATGTCTATGGGCTACACCTTC.